Below are 23 T cell receptor beta chains sequenced from a single sample in a study of shared clonotypes between healthy human individuals. Produced via immunoSEQ multiplex PCR; TCRdb's table is partial and in-frame only. The sample lists over 2 million clones; roughly 94% were seen once. The sequenced sample consisted of naive CD4+ T cells sorted from blood. This sample's subset: CD45RA+ positively selected. The receptor set was obtained from a man aged 18 to 30 in good health.

The CDR3 loop reads CASRARTPLEIPNYGYTF. CDR3 nucleotides: TGTGCCAGCAGGGCCCGAACTCCCTTAGAAATTCCGAACTATGGCTACACCTTC. The chain has TRBV27 and TRBJ1-2; D unclear. The CDR3 has 18 residues. V was trimmed by 6 bases and J by 2 bases, leaving 25 bases between them. Germline-derived CDR1 and CDR2 are MNHEY and SMNVEV (reference sequence).

The chain couples TRBV28 to TRBJ2-1; 10 nucleotides match TRBD2. The CDR3 loop spans 14 amino acids. The V gene end was trimmed by 6 bases and the J gene end by 9 bases; junction bases not matched to a gene: 8. Germline loops: CDR1 MDHEN, CDR2 SYDVKM. The CDR3 here is CASSLGSGGAEQFF. DNA of the CDR3: TGTGCCAGCAGCTTAGGCAGCGGGGGGGCTGAGCAGTTCTTC.

The chain carries TRBV28 and TRBJ1-2; tentative D call: TRBD1 (6 bases). This CDR3 spans 13 amino acids. Germline CDR1 and CDR2: MDHEN and SYDVKM. V shed 2 bases and J shed 8 bases, with 12 bases lying between them. The CDR3 reads CASSLTQGPGYTF. Written as DNA, the CDR3 is TGTGCCAGCAGTTTAACTCAGGGGCCGGGCTACACCTTC.

The genes are TRBV11-2 and TRBJ1-2; 8 positions match TRBD1. The germline V gene has CDR1 SGHAT and CDR2 FQNNGV. The CDR3 sequence is 13 residues long. V gave up 1 base and J gave up 8 bases; unmatched junction bases: 3. The CDR3 spells CASSLVPGGGYTF. CDR3 coding DNA: TGTGCCAGCAGCTTAGTACCAGGGGGCGGCTACACCTTC. The full variable domain, rest sourced from reference TRBV11-2 and TRBJ1-2, is EAGVAQSPRYKIIEKRQSVAFWCNPISGHATLYWYQQILGQGPKLLIQFQNNGVVDDSQLPKDRFSAERLKGVDSTLKIQPAKLEDSAVYLCASSLVPGGGYTFGSGTRLTVV.

This chain joins TRBV4-1 and TRBJ2-6, with 14 bases matching TRBD2. The CDR3 extends over 21 amino acids. J gave up 4 bases and V 3 bases, and 14 bases lay outside the gene matches. From germline, CDR1 is MGHRA and CDR2 YSYEKL. The CDR3, as DNA: TGCGCCAGCAGCCACCTATCCTCCGGGACTAGCGGGAGATCGGGGGCCAACGTCCTGACTTTC. Translated: CASSHLSSGTSGRSGANVLTF.

CDR3 protein: CASSVYGAGSGNTIYF. The DNA for the CDR3 is TGTGCCAGCAGCGTATATGGGGCAGGCTCTGGAAACACCATATATTTT. The chain uses TRBV9 and TRBJ1-3, with a weak D call TRBD1 (5 bases). V lost 1 base and J lost 0, with 11 bases in between. Germline values: CDR1 SGDLS, CDR2 YYNGEE. The CDR3 covers 16 residues.

V is TRBV4-1 and J is TRBJ1-1, with D perhaps TRBD1 (6 bases). Germline V CDR1 and CDR2: MGHRA, YSYEKL. The V gene lost 3 bases and the J gene lost 7 bases, with 12 bases spanning the gap. The CDR3 has 13 amino acids. This CDR3 is CASSQQGIIEAFF. The CDR3 nucleotides read TGCGCCAGCAGCCAGCAGGGGATTATTGAAGCTTTCTTT.

The V and J genes are TRBV19 and TRBJ1-1; TRBD1 agrees at 7 bases. Unmatched junction bases numbered 6, after V lost 3 bases and J lost 5 bases. CDR1 LNHDA and CDR2 SQIVND come from the germline V gene (reference sequence). The CDR3 has 14 residues. The CDR3 bases are TGTGCCAGTAGTATTTTGACAGGGAAGACTGAAGCTTTCTTT. This sequence encodes CASSILTGKTEAFF.

DNA for the CDR3: TGTGCCAGCAGAACATACTCCTACGAGCAGTACTTC. It translates to CASRTYSYEQYF. The chain joins TRBV6-1 to TRBJ2-7; D remains ambiguous. Germline CDR1 MNHNS, CDR2 SASEGT. The V gene lost 6 bases and the J gene lost 0 bases, with 6 bases spanning the gap. The CDR3 totals 12 residues.

This clone was counted ten times or more. Within the sample, other DNA sequences also encode this same CDR3. The chain has TRBV11-2 and TRBJ1-2; the D is unclear. V lost 3 bases and J 5 bases, leaving 13 bases between the germline ends. The CDR3 is made up of 14 amino acids. CDR1 is SGHAT, CDR2 FQNNGV, per germline. The CDR3 loop reads CASSFSDGLYGYTF. The CDR3 bases are TGTGCCAGCAGCTTCTCGGACGGACTATATGGCTACACCTTC.

The J gene is TRBJ2-7, the V gene TRBV5-1; 8 positions agree with TRBD2. CDR1 is SGHRS, CDR2 YFSETQ, per germline. The CDR3 runs 17 residues. After removal of 3 bases from V and 0 bases from J, the junction contained 11 bases not matched to a gene. Written as DNA, the CDR3 is TGCGCCAGCAGCTCCGATGTTGGCGGGGGGCCCTCCTACGAGCAGTACTTC. Its translation: CASSSDVGGGPSYEQYF.

This clone occurred once. This chain uses TRBV28 with TRBJ2-7; 11 bases align to TRBD1. Germline-derived CDR1 and CDR2 are MDHEN and SYDVKM. The CDR3 has 14 residues. Trimming took 6 bases from V and 2 from J; bases not matched to a gene: 3. CDR3 DNA sequence: TGTGCCAGCAGGACGGGACAGGGGGCCTACGAGCAGTACTTC. This translates into CASRTGQGAYEQYF.

The chain links TRBV5-1 to TRBJ1-4; no clear D. V shed 4 bases and J shed 5 bases, with 12 bases lying between them. This CDR3 is built from 14 residues. Germline values: CDR1 SGHRS, CDR2 YFSETQ. CDR3 amino acids: CASSRAGENEKLFF. The CDR3 bases are TGCGCCAGCAGCCGTGCCGGGGAGAATGAAAAACTGTTTTTT. Together with reference TRBV5-1 and TRBJ1-4, the CDR3 gives the full variable domain: KAGVTQTPRYLIKTRGQQVTLSCSPISGHRSVSWYQQTPGQGLQFLFEYFSETQRNKGNFPGRFSGRQFSNSRSEMNVSTLELGDSALYLCASSRAGENEKLFFGSGTQLSVL.

CDR3 in DNA: TGCGCCAGCAGCCAAGTTGGTAGCACAGATACGCAGTATTTT. Encoded protein: CASSQVGSTDTQYF. The chain joins TRBV4-3 to TRBJ2-3; D gene ambiguous. CDR1 is LGHNA, CDR2 YSLEER, per germline. V was clipped by 1 base and J by 0 bases, with 5 bases between them. The CDR3 has 14 residues.

The CDR3 nucleotides read TGTGCCAGCAGTTTAGTTGGGATCCTCTATGGCTACACCTTC. Translated, it gives CASSLVGILYGYTF. The chain couples TRBV28 to TRBJ1-2; D call uncertain. The V end lost 2 bases, the J end lost 4 bases, and 11 bases lay between the germline ends. The CDR3 covers 14 residues. Looked up from germline, CDR1 is MDHEN and CDR2 is SYDVKM.

The rearrangement joins TRBV30 to TRBJ2-5; D is uncertain. The V and J ends lost 4 bases and 2 bases respectively, with 14 bases between them. This CDR3 has 14 residues. Germline CDR1 GTSNPN, CDR2 SVGIG (reference sequence). As DNA, the CDR3 is TGTGCCTGGAAGAAACGGGCCCAGCAAGAGACCCAGTACTTC. It encodes CAWKKRAQQETQYF.

About this clone: The sample holds other DNA sequences that translate to the same CDR3. This rearrangement joins TRBV6-1 to TRBJ1-3, with unresolved D. Germline V gene lookup returns CDR1 MNHNS and CDR2 SASEGT. Trimming pared 1 base from V and 0 bases from J, leaving 7 bases between. This CDR3 is built from 15 residues. The CDR3 DNA follows: TGTGCCAGCAGTGAAGTGGGGAACTCTGGAAACACCATATATTTT. Protein sequence: CASSEVGNSGNTIYF.

The V and J genes are TRBV5-1 and TRBJ1-5; TRBD1 matches 7 bases. The CDR3 is 16 amino acids. V trimming: 0 bases; J trimming: 5 bases; junction bases outside the gene matches: 8. Germline loops: CDR1 SGHRS, CDR2 YFSETQ. As DNA, the CDR3 is TGCGCCAGCAGCTTGGGGTCAGGGGGGAGCGATCAGCCCCAGCATTTT. Translating it yields CASSLGSGGSDQPQHF.

The V call is TRBV6-1, the J call TRBJ2-7; D gene uncertain. Germline assignment: CDR1 MNHNS and CDR2 SASEGT. This CDR3 comprises 12 residues. V was trimmed by 2 bases and J by 3 bases, leaving 5 bases between them. CDR3 loop: CASSESFYEQYF. The CDR3 DNA is TGTGCCAGCAGTGAAAGTTTCTACGAGCAGTACTTC.

The chain links TRBV7-9 to TRBJ2-2; D possibly corresponds to TRBD2 (6 bases). Trimming left V 1 base short and J 4 bases short, with 13 bases between. CDR1 is SEHNR and CDR2 is FQNEAQ in the germline V gene (reference sequence). This CDR3 region has 16 residues. DNA of the CDR3: TGTGCCAGCAGCTTAGTTCTGCCCGGGGGCACCGGGGAGCTGTTTTTT. It is translated as CASSLVLPGGTGELFF.

This chain links TRBV6-4 with TRBJ2-3; D perhaps matches TRBD2 (6 bases). CDR1 and CDR2 (germline): MRHNA, SNTAGT. The V and J ends lost 2 bases and 1 base respectively, with 10 bases between them. The CDR3 spans 15 residues. The chain's CDR3 is CASSDLGLGTDTQYF. CDR3 bases: TGTGCCAGCAGTGACCTGGGACTGGGCACAGATACGCAGTATTTT.

The CDR3 DNA sequence: TGTGCCAGCAGCTTGCTCTCCCCAGATACGCAGTATTTT. It is translated as CASSLLSPDTQYF. The V gene is TRBV5-4, the J gene TRBJ2-3, with unresolved D. This CDR3 is built from 13 residues. Trimming pared 1 base from V and 4 bases from J, leaving 7 bases between. Germline CDR1 SGHNT, CDR2 YYREEE (reference sequence).

This chain uses TRBV19 with TRBJ2-2; 8 bases map to TRBD1. This CDR3 has 15 residues. V was clipped by 8 bases and J by 6 bases; unmatched bases: 11. Per the germline V gene, CDR1 is LNHDA and CDR2 is SQIVND (reference sequence). The CDR3 here is CASRTGSSKSGELFF. DNA of the CDR3: TGTGCCAGTCGGACAGGGTCTAGTAAGTCCGGGGAGCTGTTTTTT.